This TCR beta chain was recorded in a study of human T cells and chemical hapten exposure. Study as a whole: Minor pooled library volume differences mainly drove per-sample TCR yield variation.

This clonotype was recorded a few times. Its target is unknown. The library gave individual cDNA molecules unique molecular identifiers. TCRdb itself ran the RACE reads through MiXCR, one entry per CDR3 protein. In the table there are roughly 120,000 distinct CDR3 sequences, roughly 12% of which are singletons. Noted time point: pre-sensitization, week 0. Treatment meaning: therapeutic diphenylcyclopropenone sensitization with weekly scalp DPC. It was unfractionated whole blood from which total RNA was extracted. The CDR3 loop spans 15 amino acids. The germline V gene encodes CDR1 KGHSH and CDR2 LQKENI. The ends were cut back, 3 bases at V and 1 base at J, with 10 bases in the middle. General observations from the study: Correlating positively with patch test score were the PT1 expanded TCR counts.

The gene calls are TRBV18 and TRBJ1-3, with unresolved D. The source of this sequence is a woman between 18 and 29 years old with alopecia areata. Some clones in this sample may be carry-over from other donors' samples. The sample in question was whole blood, obtained in connection with sensitization to the hapten diphenylcyclopropenone (DPC). CDR3 DNA sequence: TGTGCCAGCTCACCCCCAGCGAGGTCTGGAAACACCATATATTTT. This codes for CASSPPARSGNTIYF. The complete variable domain, with remaining parts taken from reference TRBV18 and TRBJ1-3, reads NAGVMQNPRHLVRRRGQEARLRCSPMKGHSHVYWYRQLPEEGLKFMVYLQKENIIDESGMPKERFSAEFPKEGPSILRIQQVVRGDSAAYFCASSPPARSGNTIYFGEGSWLTVV.